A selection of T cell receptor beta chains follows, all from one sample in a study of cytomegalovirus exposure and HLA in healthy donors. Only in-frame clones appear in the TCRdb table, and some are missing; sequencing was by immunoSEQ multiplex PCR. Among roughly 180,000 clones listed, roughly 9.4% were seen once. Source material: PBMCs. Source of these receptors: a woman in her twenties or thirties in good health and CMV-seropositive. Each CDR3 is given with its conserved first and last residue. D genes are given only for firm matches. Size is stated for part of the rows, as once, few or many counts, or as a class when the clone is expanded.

TGTGCCAGCAGCAAAAGCGGGAGGCCCTCCGCAGATACGCAGTATTTT | CASSKSGRPSADTQYF | TRBV5-4 | TRBD2 | NA | TRBJ2-3
TGTGCCAGCAGTTGGGGGACAGGGGGTACCGGGGAGCTGTTTTTT | CASSWGTGGTGELFF | TRBV6-6 | TRBD1 | NA | TRBJ2-2
TGTGCCTGCACGTGGACAGTATTATCCTACGAGCAGTACTTC | CACTWTVLSYEQYF | TRBV30 | NA | NA | TRBJ2-7
TGTGCCAGCAGCGAGCCGGGACAGGGACCCTACGAGCAGTACTTC | CASSEPGQGPYEQYF | TRBV13 | TRBD1 | NA | TRBJ2-7
TGTGCCAGCAGTTACCGCAGTAGACAGGGAGGCTACACCTTC | CASSYRSRQGGYTF | TRBV6-5 | TRBD1 | few | TRBJ1-2
TGTGCCAGCAGCCAAGAGGTAGCGGGAGGCACAGATACGCAGTATTTT | CASSQEVAGGTDTQYF | TRBV4-2 | TRBD2 | few | TRBJ2-3
TGCGCCAGCAGCTTTGCGGAGAACACAGATACGCAGTATTTT | CASSFAENTDTQYF | TRBV5-1 | NA | NA | TRBJ2-3
TGTGCCAGTATCGAGGGGCCCTTACAGGGGGAGAAAAATGAAGCTTTCTTT | CASIEGPLQGEKNEAFF | TRBV19 | TRBD1 | NA | TRBJ1-1
TGTGCCTGGAGTGTACCCTACTTTAGAGGGAGGGATACGCAGTATTTT | CAWSVPYFRGRDTQYF | TRBV30 | NA | NA | TRBJ2-3
TGCGCCAGCAGTGAGGGCAGGGGGCTCGACGAGCAGTACTTC | CASSEGRGLDEQYF | TRBV10-1 | TRBD1 | NA | TRBJ2-7
TGTGCCAGCAGTTCAGTAGGGGAGGGAAACATTCAGTACTTC | CASSSVGEGNIQYF | TRBV6-6 | TRBD2 | NA | TRBJ2-4
TGTGCCAGCAGTTATCAGTCCACCTACGAGCAGTACTTC | CASSYQSTYEQYF | TRBV6-5 | NA | few | TRBJ2-7
TGTGCCAGCAGCTTCTCTAGCGGGAGTACAGATACGCAGTATTTT | CASSFSSGSTDTQYF | TRBV7-9 | TRBD2 | NA | TRBJ2-3
TGTGCCAGTAGCATCGACAGGAGCTATGGCTACACCTTC | CASSIDRSYGYTF | TRBV19 | NA | NA | TRBJ1-2
TGCAGCGTCGCCCGGACAGGGGGCTCAGAGCAGTACTTC | CSVARTGGSEQYF | TRBV29-1 | TRBD1 | NA | TRBJ2-7
TGTGCCAGCAGCTTTAGCACCTCTGGCTACAATGAGCAGTTCTTC | CASSFSTSGYNEQFF | TRBV11-2 | NA | NA | TRBJ2-1
TGTGCCAGCAGCTTCGCGGACAGGGGTTCCTACGAGCAGTACTTC | CASSFADRGSYEQYF | TRBV7-6 | TRBD1 | few | TRBJ2-7
TGTGCCAGCAGCCAATATAGCTCCTACAATGAGCAGTTCTTC | CASSQYSSYNEQFF | TRBV14 | NA | NA | TRBJ2-1